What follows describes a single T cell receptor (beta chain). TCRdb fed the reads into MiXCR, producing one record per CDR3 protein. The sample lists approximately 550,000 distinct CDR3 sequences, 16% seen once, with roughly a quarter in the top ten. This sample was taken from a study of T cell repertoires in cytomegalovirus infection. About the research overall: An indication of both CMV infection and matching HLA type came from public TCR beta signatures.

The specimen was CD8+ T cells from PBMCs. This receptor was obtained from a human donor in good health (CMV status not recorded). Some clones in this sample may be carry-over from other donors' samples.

Written as DNA, the CDR3 is TGCGCCAGCAGCTCGTCCCGAGCGGGAGGTGGGGCCAACGTCCTGACTTTC. Encoded protein: CASSSSRAGGGANVLTF. The chain uses TRBV5-1 and TRBJ2-6; TRBD2 matches at 9 bases. The V gene end was trimmed by 3 bases and the J gene end by 3 bases; junction bases not matched to a gene: 7. The CDR3 consists of 17 residues. Germline assignment: CDR1 SGHRS and CDR2 YFSETQ.